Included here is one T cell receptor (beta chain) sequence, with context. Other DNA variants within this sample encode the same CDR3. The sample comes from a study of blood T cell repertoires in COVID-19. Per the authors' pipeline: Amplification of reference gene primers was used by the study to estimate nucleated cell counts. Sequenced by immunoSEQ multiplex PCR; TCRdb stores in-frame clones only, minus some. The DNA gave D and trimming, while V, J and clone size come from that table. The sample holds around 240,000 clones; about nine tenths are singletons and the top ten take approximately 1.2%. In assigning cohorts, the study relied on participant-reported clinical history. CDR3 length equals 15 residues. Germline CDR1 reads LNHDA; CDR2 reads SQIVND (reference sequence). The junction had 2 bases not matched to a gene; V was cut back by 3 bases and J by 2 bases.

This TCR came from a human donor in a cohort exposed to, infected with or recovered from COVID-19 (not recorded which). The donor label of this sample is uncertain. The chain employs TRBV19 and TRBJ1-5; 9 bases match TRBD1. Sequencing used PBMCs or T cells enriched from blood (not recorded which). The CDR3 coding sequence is TGTGCCAGTAGTATCCGGGACAGGGGCAATCAGCCCCAGCATTTT. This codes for CASSIRDRGNQPQHF.